Included here is one TCR beta chain sequence, with context. The entry originates in a study of blood T cell repertoires in COVID-19. For the study at large: The United States, Italy and Spain were the sources of the acute and convalescent COVID-19 samples. PBMCs, B-cell-depleted T cells, or T cells were the source of the cDNA or gDNA that made up the material.

Assay used: immunoSEQ multiplex PCR; TCRdb lists only in-frame clones, some missing. This table has roughly 92,000 clones, around 87% appearing once. The germline V gene has CDR1 MDHEN and CDR2 SYDVKM. This CDR3 has 13 residues. Deletions cut 4 bases from V and 7 bases from J, with 11 bases between. This chain joins TRBV28 and TRBJ1-5; D is undetermined. Material for sequencing was peripheral blood. The sequence derives from a human donor with acute or convalescent COVID-19. The donor label of this sample is uncertain. The CDR3 loop is CASSWAGSQPQHF. The CDR3, as DNA: TGTGCCAGCAGTTGGGCAGGTTCACAGCCCCAGCATTTT.